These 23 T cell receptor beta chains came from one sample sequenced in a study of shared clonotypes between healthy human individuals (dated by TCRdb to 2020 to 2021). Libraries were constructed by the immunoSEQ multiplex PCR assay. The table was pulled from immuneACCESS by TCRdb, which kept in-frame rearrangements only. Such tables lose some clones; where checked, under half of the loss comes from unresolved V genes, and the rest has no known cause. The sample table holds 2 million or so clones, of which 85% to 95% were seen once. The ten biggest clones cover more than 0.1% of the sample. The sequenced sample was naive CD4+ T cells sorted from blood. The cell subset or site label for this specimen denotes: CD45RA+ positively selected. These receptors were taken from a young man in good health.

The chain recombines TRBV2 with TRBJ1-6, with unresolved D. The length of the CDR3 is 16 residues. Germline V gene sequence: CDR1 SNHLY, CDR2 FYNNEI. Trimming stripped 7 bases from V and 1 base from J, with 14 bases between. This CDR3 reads CASTRGVGSYNSPLHF. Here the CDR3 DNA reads TGTGCCAGCACCCGCGGGGTCGGGTCCTATAATTCACCCCTCCACTTT.

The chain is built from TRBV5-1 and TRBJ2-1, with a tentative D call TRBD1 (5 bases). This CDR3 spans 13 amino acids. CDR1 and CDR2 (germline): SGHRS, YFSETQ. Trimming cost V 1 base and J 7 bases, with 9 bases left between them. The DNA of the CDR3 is TGCGCCAGCAGCTTGTGGGGCTCGAATGAGCAGTTCTTC. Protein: CASSLWGSNEQFF.

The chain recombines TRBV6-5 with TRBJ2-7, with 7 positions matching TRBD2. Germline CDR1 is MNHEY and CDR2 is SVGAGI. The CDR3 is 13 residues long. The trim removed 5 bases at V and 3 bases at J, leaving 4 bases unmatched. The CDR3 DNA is TGTGCCAGCAGTCGGGGGGAAGACTACGAGCAGTACTTC. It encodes CASSRGEDYEQYF.

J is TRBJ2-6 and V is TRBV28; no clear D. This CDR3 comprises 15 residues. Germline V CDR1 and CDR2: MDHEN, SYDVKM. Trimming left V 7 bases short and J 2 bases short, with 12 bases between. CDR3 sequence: CASIHAGPGANVLTF. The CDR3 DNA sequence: TGTGCCAGCATTCATGCAGGTCCTGGGGCCAACGTCCTGACTTTC.

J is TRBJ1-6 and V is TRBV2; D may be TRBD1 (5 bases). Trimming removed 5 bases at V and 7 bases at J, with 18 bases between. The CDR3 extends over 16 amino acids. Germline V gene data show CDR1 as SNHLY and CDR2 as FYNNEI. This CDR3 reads CASSTRSVEGNSPLHF. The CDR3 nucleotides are TGTGCCAGCAGTACTCGTTCCGTGGAGGGGAATTCACCCCTCCACTTT.

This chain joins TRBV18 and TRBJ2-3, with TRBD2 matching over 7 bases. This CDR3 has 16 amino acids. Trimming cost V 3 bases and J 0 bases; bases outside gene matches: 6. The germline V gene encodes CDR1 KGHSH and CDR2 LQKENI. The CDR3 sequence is CASSPFGGGSTDTQYF. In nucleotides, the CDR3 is TGTGCCAGCTCACCTTTTGGCGGGGGAAGCACAGATACGCAGTATTTT. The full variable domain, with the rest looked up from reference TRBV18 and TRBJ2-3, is NAGVMQNPRHLVRRRGQEARLRCSPMKGHSHVYWYRQLPEEGLKFMVYLQKENIIDESGMPKERFSAEFPKEGPSILRIQQVVRGDSAAYFCASSPFGGGSTDTQYFGPGTRLTVL.

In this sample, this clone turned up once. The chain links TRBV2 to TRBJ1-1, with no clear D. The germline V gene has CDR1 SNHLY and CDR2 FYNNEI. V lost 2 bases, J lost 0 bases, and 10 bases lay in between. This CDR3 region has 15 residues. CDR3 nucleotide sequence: TGTGCCAGCAGTGAAAGAGGCACCATGAACACTGAAGCTTTCTTT. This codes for CASSERGTMNTEAFF.

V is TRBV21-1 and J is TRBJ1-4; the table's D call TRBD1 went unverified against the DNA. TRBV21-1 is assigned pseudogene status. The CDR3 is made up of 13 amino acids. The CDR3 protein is CASETGTNEKLFF. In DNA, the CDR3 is TGTGCCAGCGAGACAGGGACTAATGAAAAACTGTTTTTT.

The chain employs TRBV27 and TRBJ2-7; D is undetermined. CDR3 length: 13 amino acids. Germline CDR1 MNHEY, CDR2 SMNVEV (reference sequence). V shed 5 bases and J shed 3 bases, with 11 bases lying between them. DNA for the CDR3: TGTGCCAGCAGTCGAAAGCCCAACTACGAGCAGTACTTC. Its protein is CASSRKPNYEQYF.

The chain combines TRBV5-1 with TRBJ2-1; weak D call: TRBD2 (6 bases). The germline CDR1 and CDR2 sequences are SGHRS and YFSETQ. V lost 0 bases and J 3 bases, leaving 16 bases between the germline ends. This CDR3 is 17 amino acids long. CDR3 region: CASSLAGGVQSYNEQFF. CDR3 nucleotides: TGCGCCAGCAGCTTGGCCGGCGGGGTACAGAGCTACAATGAGCAGTTCTTC.

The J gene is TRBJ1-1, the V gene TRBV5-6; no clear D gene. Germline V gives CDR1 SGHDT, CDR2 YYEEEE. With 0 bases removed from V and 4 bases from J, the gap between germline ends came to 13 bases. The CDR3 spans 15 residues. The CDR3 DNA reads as TGTGCCAGCAGCTTGGGGAGAGTGGCGAGCACTGAAGCTTTCTTT. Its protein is CASSLGRVASTEAFF.

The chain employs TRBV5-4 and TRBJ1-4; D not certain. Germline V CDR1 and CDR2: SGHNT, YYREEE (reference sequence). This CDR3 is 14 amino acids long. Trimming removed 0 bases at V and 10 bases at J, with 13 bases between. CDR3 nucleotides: TGTGCCAGCAGCTTGGACCGGGCAGACCTAAAACTGTTTTTT. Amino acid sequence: CASSLDRADLKLFF.

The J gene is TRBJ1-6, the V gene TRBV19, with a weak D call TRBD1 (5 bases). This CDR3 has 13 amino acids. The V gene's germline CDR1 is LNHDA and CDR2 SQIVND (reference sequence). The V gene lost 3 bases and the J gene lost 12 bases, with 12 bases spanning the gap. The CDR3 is CASSMRDRIPLHF. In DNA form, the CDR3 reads TGTGCCAGTAGTATGAGGGACCGGATACCCCTCCACTTT.

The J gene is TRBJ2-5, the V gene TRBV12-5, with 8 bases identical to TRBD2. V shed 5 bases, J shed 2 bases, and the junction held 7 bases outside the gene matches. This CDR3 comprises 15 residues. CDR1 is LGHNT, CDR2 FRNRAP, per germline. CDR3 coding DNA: TGTGCTAGTGGTGGCCGGGAGGGCTCACAAGAGACCCAGTACTTC. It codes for CASGGREGSQETQYF.

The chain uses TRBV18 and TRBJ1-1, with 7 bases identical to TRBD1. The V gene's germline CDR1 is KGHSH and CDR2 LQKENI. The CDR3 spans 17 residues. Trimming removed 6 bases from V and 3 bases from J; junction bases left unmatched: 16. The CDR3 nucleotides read TGTGCCAGCTCTCCCACGGTAGGGGGCGGGTCGGACACTGAAGCTTTCTTT. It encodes CASSPTVGGGSDTEAFF. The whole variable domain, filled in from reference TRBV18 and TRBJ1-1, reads NAGVMQNPRHLVRRRGQEARLRCSPMKGHSHVYWYRQLPEEGLKFMVYLQKENIIDESGMPKERFSAEFPKEGPSILRIQQVVRGDSAAYFCASSPTVGGGSDTEAFFGQGTRLTVV.

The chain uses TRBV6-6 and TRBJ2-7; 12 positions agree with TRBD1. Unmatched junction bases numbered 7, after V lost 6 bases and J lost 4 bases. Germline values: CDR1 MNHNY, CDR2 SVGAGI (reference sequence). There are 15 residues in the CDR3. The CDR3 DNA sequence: TGTGCCAGCAGCCCCCGGGACAGGGGGCAGTACGAGCAGTACTTC. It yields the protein CASSPRDRGQYEQYF.

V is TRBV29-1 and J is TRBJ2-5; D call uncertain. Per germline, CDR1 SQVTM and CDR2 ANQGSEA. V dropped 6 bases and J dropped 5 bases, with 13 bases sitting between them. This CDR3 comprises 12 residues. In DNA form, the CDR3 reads TGCAGCGTCAAGGTGCTGGGGGAGACCCAGTACTTC. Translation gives CSVKVLGETQYF.

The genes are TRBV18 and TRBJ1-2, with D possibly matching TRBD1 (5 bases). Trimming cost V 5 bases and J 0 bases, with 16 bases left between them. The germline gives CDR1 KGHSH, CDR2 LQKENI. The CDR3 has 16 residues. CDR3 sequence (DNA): TGTGCCAGCTCATCAGCGGGGTCAGGGACTAACTATGGCTACACCTTC. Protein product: CASSSAGSGTNYGYTF.

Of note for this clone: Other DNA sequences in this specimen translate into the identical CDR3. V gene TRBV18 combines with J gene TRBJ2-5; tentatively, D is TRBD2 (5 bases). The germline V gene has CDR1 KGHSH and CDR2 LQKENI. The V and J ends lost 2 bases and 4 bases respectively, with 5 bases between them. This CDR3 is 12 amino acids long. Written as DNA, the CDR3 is TGTGCCAGCTCACCAGAGGGAGAGACCCAGTACTTC. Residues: CASSPEGETQYF.

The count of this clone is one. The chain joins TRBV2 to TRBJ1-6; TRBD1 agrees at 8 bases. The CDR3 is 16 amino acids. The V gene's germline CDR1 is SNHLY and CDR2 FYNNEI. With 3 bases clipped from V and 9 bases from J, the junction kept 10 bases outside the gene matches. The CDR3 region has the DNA TGTGCCAGCAGTGATACCCAGGACAGGGCCGGTTCACCCCTCCACTTT. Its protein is CASSDTQDRAGSPLHF. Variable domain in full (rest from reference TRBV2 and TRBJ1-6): EPEVTQTPSHQVTQMGQEVILRCVPISNHLYFYWYRQILGQKVEFLVSFYNNEISEKSEIFDDQFSVERPDGSNFTLKIRSTKLEDSAMYFCASSDTQDRAGSPLHFGNGTRLTVT.

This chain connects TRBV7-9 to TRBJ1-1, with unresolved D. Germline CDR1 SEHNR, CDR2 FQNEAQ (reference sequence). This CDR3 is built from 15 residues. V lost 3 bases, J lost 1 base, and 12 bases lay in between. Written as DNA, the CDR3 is TGTGCCAGCAGCTTCCATACAATTACGAACACTGAAGCTTTCTTT. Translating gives CASSFHTITNTEAFF.

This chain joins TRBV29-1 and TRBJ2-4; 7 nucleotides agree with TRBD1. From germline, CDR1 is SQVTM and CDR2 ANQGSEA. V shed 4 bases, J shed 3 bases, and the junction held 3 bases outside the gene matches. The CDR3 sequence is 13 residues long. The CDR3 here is CSVGPGGKNIQYF. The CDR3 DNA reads TGCAGCGTTGGGCCAGGGGGCAAAAACATTCAGTACTTC.

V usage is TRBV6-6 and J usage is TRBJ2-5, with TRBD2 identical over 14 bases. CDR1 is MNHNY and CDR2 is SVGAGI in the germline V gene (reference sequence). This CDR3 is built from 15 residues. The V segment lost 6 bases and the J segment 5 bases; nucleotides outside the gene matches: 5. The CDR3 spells CASRETSGRAETQYF. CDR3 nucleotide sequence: TGTGCCAGCAGGGAGACTAGCGGGAGGGCGGAGACCCAGTACTTC.